This entry lists 20 T cell receptor beta chains sequenced from one sample in a study of vaccination effects on CD4 cells after COVID-19. Clones were sequenced by immunoSEQ multiplex PCR, and TCRdb holds only the in-frame ones, with some missing. The sample consists of about 73,000 clones, roughly 79% of them appearing once. Viral peptide pools were used in the ViraFEST assay to expand antigen-specific CD4+ T cells, and sequencing came afterward. Cells that had been cultured for roughly ten days were the source of isolated CD4+ T cells. Testing of the vaccine recipients showed negative nucleocapsid antibodies and no prior SARS-CoV-2 infection. Antigens for these TCRs are unknown. The sequenced sample was CD4+ T cells from PBMCs cultured with HCoV-NL63 spike peptides, obtained before COVID-19 vaccination. The receptors here all came from a human donor who received a COVID-19 vaccine.

CDR3 amino acids: CASTPGQPSNQPQHF. DNA of the CDR3: TGTGCCAGCACTCCGGGACAGCCTAGCAATCAGCCCCAGCATTTT. The rearrangement uses TRBV2 and TRBJ1-5; 7 bases align to TRBD1. J lost 0 bases, V lost 7 bases, and 6 bases had no gene match. From germline, CDR1 is SNHLY and CDR2 FYNNEI. This CDR3 has 15 residues.

The V and J genes are TRBV18 and TRBJ1-5; weak D call: TRBD1 (5 bases). V shed 5 bases and J shed 3 bases, with 8 bases lying between them. Germline V gene lookup returns CDR1 KGHSH and CDR2 LQKENI. The CDR3 covers 13 residues. CDR3 sequence: CASSGGPNQPQHF. CDR3 coding DNA: TGTGCCAGCTCAGGGGGTCCCAATCAGCCCCAGCATTTT.

V is TRBV14 and J is TRBJ1-1; D gene uncertain. V was cut by 0 bases and J by 7 bases, with 12 bases left in between. This CDR3 comprises 14 residues. CDR1 is SGHDN, CDR2 FVKESK, per germline. CDR3 loop: CASSQEARTSEAFF. CDR3 DNA sequence: TGTGCCAGCAGCCAAGAAGCAAGAACAAGTGAAGCTTTCTTT.

This clone was seen once. CDR3 protein: CASSQEALQGPAPLNEQFF. CDR3 bases: TGCGCCAGCAGCCAAGAGGCCCTACAGGGCCCGGCTCCTCTCAATGAGCAGTTCTTC. The chain has TRBV4-3 and TRBJ2-1; D may be TRBD1 (6 bases). Germline V CDR1 and CDR2: LGHNA, YSLEER. Trimming took 0 bases from V and 6 from J, leaving 24 bases between them. The CDR3 contains 19 residues.

This clone has just a few counts. J is TRBJ1-5 and V is TRBV3-1 (or the pseudogene TRBV3-2); perhaps TRBD1 as D (6 bases). V was cut by 5 bases and J by 7 bases, with 12 bases left in between. The CDR3 loop spans 13 amino acids. Germline V gene data show CDR1 as LGHDT and CDR2 as YNNKEL (reference sequence). CDR3 coding DNA: TGTGCCAGCAGCTCAGCGGGGGCACAGCCCCAGCATTTT. This sequence encodes CASSSAGAQPQHF.

The chain has TRBV2 and TRBJ1-5, with D hard to call. Germline V gene data show CDR1 as SNHLY and CDR2 as FYNNEI. The V and J ends lost 3 bases and 0 bases respectively, with 9 bases between them. The CDR3 has 15 residues. In DNA form, the CDR3 reads TGTGCCAGCAGTGACCAGGAAGTTAGCAATCAGCCCCAGCATTTT. It encodes CASSDQEVSNQPQHF.

This rearrangement joins TRBV5-1 to TRBJ1-1, with no clear D. Germline CDR1 reads SGHRS; CDR2 reads YFSETQ. V shed 2 bases and J shed 6 bases, with 14 bases lying between them. The CDR3 spans 14 residues. DNA of the CDR3: TGCGCCAGCAGCTTAGACCCAAATGAAGCTGAAGCTTTCTTT. Residues: CASSLDPNEAEAFF.

The chain combines TRBV12-3 or TRBV12-4 with TRBJ1-5; D might be TRBD1 (5 bases). The CDR3 spans 13 residues. V lost 3 bases and J lost 3, with 6 bases in between. CDR3 sequence: CASSLGPNQPQHF. CDR3 nucleotides: TGTGCCAGCAGTTTGGGGCCCAATCAGCCCCAGCATTTT.

The rearrangement links TRBV9 to TRBJ2-5; 14 bases align to TRBD2. The CDR3 length is 17 residues. Germline CDR1 SGDLS, CDR2 YYNGEE. V lost 3 bases, J lost 1 base, and 5 bases stayed unmatched. CDR3 sequence reads: CASSGGTSGGLQETQYF. CDR3 nucleotides: TGTGCCAGCAGCGGGGGGACTAGCGGGGGCCTCCAAGAGACCCAGTACTTC.

The chain uses TRBV24-1 and TRBJ2-1; TRBD2 matches 7 bases. Germline CDR1 reads KGHDR; CDR2 reads SFDVKD. This CDR3 is built from 17 residues. Trimming at V came to 8 bases and at J to 5 bases, leaving 17 bases not matched to a gene. Here the CDR3 DNA reads TGTGCCACCAAACCGCCACCCGGGCTAGCGGCCAACAATGAGCAGTTCTTC. This sequence encodes CATKPPPGLAANNEQFF.

The chain couples TRBV11-1 to TRBJ1-1; possible D gene TRBD1, 6 bases. Germline loops: CDR1 SGHAT, CDR2 FQDESV (reference sequence). The CDR3 extends over 15 amino acids. V gave up 6 bases and J gave up 4 bases, with 18 bases separating them. The CDR3 DNA sequence: TGTGCCAGCAGTCCCCATCAGGGGAAGGCCACTGAAGCTTTCTTT. Its protein is CASSPHQGKATEAFF.

The chain carries TRBV18 and TRBJ2-1; the D gene is possibly TRBD2 (6 bases). CDR3 size: 14 residues. V lost 2 bases, J lost 8 bases, and 13 bases lay in between. From germline, CDR1 is KGHSH and CDR2 LQKENI. Here the CDR3 DNA reads TGTGCCAGCTCACCAATGGGGGGTAGGGATGAGCAGTTCTTC. It translates to CASSPMGGRDEQFF.

In its sample, this clone was seen once. The chain links TRBV5-1 to TRBJ1-4; a possible D gene is TRBD1 (5 bases). This CDR3 spans 15 amino acids. Trimming stripped 1 base from V and 0 bases from J, with 7 bases between. Germline CDR1 SGHRS, CDR2 YFSETQ. The CDR3 DNA follows: TGCGCCAGCAGCTTGAGAGGGGCAACTAATGAAAAACTGTTTTTT. This gives the protein CASSLRGATNEKLFF.

V gene TRBV5-8 combines with J gene TRBJ2-3; D ambiguous. CDR3 size: 16 residues. The V gene's germline CDR1 is SGHTS and CDR2 YDEGEE. The germline V and J ends were trimmed by 4 bases and 0 bases, with 15 bases remaining between them. Written as DNA, the CDR3 is TGTGCCAGCAGCCCTATGGCAGCGCCTAGCACAGATACGCAGTATTTT. Translation gives CASSPMAAPSTDTQYF.

The CDR3 reads CASSDRGDKNIQYF. The CDR3 nucleotides are TGTGCCAGTAGTGACAGGGGTGACAAAAACATTCAGTACTTC. The rearrangement uses TRBV19 and TRBJ2-4; TRBD1 matches at 8 bases. There are 14 residues in the CDR3. After removal of 5 bases from V and 3 bases from J, the junction contained 3 bases not matched to a gene. Germline assignment: CDR1 LNHDA and CDR2 SQIVND (reference sequence).

The chain carries TRBV2 and TRBJ1-2; D remains ambiguous. V lost 6 bases, J lost 8 bases, and 10 bases lay in between. Germline CDR1 and CDR2: SNHLY and FYNNEI. The CDR3 is 11 amino acids. In nucleotides, the CDR3 is TGTGCCAGCAGGGGTCTCGGAGGCTACACCTTC. Translation gives CASRGLGGYTF.

The rearrangement links TRBV21-1 to TRBJ2-6; the tabulated D call, TRBD1, remains unverified against the DNA. TRBV21-1 corresponds to a pseudogene. The CDR3 runs 16 residues. CDR3 in DNA: TGTGCCAGCAGCATCCGGCAGGGAAGTGGGGCCAACGTCCTGACTTTC. Its translation is CASSIRQGSGANVLTF.

This clone was counted between two and nine times. The chain has TRBV19 and TRBJ1-5, with D possibly being TRBD1 (6 bases). The germline V gene encodes CDR1 LNHDA and CDR2 SQIVND (reference sequence). The CDR3 covers 15 residues. Trimming left V 5 bases short and J 6 bases short, with 17 bases between. Here the CDR3 reads CASSHQTRGAQPQHF. CDR3 nucleotide sequence: TGTGCCAGTAGTCACCAGACCCGGGGGGCTCAGCCCCAGCATTTT.

The rearrangement uses TRBV28 and TRBJ1-1; no firm D call. Germline V gene lookup returns CDR1 MDHEN and CDR2 SYDVKM. The ends were cut back, 8 bases at V and 3 bases at J, with 10 bases in the middle. The CDR3 has 12 amino acids. The CDR3 bases are TGTGCCAGCTCCGCCTACTACACTGAAGCTTTCTTT. The encoded protein is CASSAYYTEAFF. The variable domain in full, with the rest retrieved from reference TRBV28 and TRBJ1-1, is DVKVTQSSRYLVKRTGEKVFLECVQDMDHENMFWYRQDPGLGLRLIYFSYDVKMKEKGDIPEGYSVSREKKERFSLILESASTNQTSMYLCASSAYYTEAFFGQGTRLTVV.

The CDR3 coding sequence is TGCGCCAGCAGCCGGGGCCATATAGGCTCGGATGAGCAGTTCTTC. Translating gives CASSRGHIGSDEQFF. This rearrangement joins TRBV5-1 to TRBJ2-1, with D perhaps matching TRBD1 or TRBD2 (5 bases each). Looked up from germline, CDR1 is SGHRS and CDR2 is YFSETQ. Trimming pared 4 bases from V and 8 bases from J, leaving 19 bases between. CDR3 length equals 15 residues.